A selection of T cell receptor beta chains follows, all from one sample in a study of cytomegalovirus exposure and HLA in healthy donors. Generated by immunoSEQ multiplex PCR, the TCRdb table keeps only in-frame clones and is missing some. The sample carries approximately 160,000 clones, roughly 80% recorded once. The sequenced sample was PBMCs. These receptors were collected from a male donor in good health and CMV-seronegative. Both conserved end residues are part of each CDR3. D genes are given only for firm matches. Part of the rows lack a size; the others show once, few, many or a class for expanded clones.

abundance	d_gene	v_gene	j_gene	CDR3aa	CDR3nt
NA	TRBD2	TRBV7-7	TRBJ2-7	CASSLGLAGEQYF	TGTGCCAGCAGCTTAGGGCTAGCGGGGGAGCAGTACTTC
NA	NA	TRBV7-3	TRBJ1-1	CASSSRGDREAFF	TGTGCCAGCAGCTCCCGGGGGGATCGAGAAGCTTTCTTT
NA	NA	TRBV4-1	TRBJ2-3	CASSQDSPSTDTQYF	TGCGCCAGCAGCCAAGATAGCCCTAGCACAGATACGCAGTATTTT
NA	NA	TRBV2	TRBJ2-3	CASSDPGRGVSTDTQYF	TGTGCCAGCAGTGACCCGGGTCGCGGGGTTAGCACAGATACGCAGTATTTT
NA	TRBD1	TRBV5-4	TRBJ2-1	CASSWDRDNEQFF	TGTGCCAGCAGCTGGGACAGGGACAATGAGCAGTTCTTC
NA	NA	TRBV7-3	TRBJ2-5	CASSLGAGFQETQYF	TGTGCCAGCAGCTTAGGAGCGGGTTTCCAAGAGACCCAGTACTTC
few	TRBD2	TRBV4-1	TRBJ2-3	CASSQWLAGTDTQYF	TGCGCCAGCAGCCAATGGCTAGCGGGCACAGATACGCAGTATTTT
NA	TRBD2	TRBV7-3	TRBJ2-1	CASSLLATSGAYNEQFF	TGTGCCAGCAGCTTGCTGGCGACTAGCGGGGCCTACAATGAGCAGTTCTTC
NA	TRBD2	TRBV13	TRBJ2-7	CASSGSPSGSSYEQYF	TGTGCCAGCAGCGGGAGTCCTAGCGGGAGCTCCTACGAGCAGTACTTC
NA	NA	TRBV30	TRBJ1-5	CAWSVRGNPGTNQPQHF	TGTGCCTGGAGTGTGAGGGGGAATCCCGGAACTAATCAGCCCCAGCATTTT
NA	NA	TRBV6-6	TRBJ2-1	CASSFLLGGNNEQFF	TGTGCCAGCAGTTTCCTCCTAGGGGGAAACAATGAGCAGTTCTTC
NA	TRBD2	TRBV9	TRBJ2-7	CASSVDDSGGYEQYF	TGTGCCAGCAGCGTAGATGATAGCGGGGGGTACGAGCAGTACTTC
once	NA	TRBV4-1	TRBJ2-7	CASSQEAGYEQYF	TGCGCCAGCAGCCAAGAAGCAGGTTACGAGCAGTACTTC
few	NA	TRBV4-3	TRBJ1-1	CASSQDFSDRSEAFF	TGCGCCAGCAGCCAAGATTTCTCCGACAGGTCTGAAGCTTTCTTT
NA	TRBD2	TRBV4-2	TRBJ2-3	CASSQDGAGGETDTQYF	TGTGCCAGCAGCCAAGATGGGGCGGGGGGGGAAACAGATACGCAGTATTTT
NA	TRBD2	TRBV2	TRBJ2-3	CASSDGGFDTQYF	TGTGCCAGCAGTGACGGGGGGTTCGATACGCAGTATTTT
few	NA	TRBV7-9	TRBJ2-3	CASSYGGATDTQYF	TGTGCCAGCAGCTACGGTGGGGCCACAGATACGCAGTATTTT
NA	TRBD1	TRBV7-3	TRBJ1-1	CASSSAQGADTEAFF	TGTGCCAGCAGCTCGGCCCAGGGGGCAGACACTGAAGCTTTCTTT
NA	NA	TRBV4-1	TRBJ1-1	CASSHGSREAFF	TGCGCCAGCAGCCACGGGTCCCGTGAAGCTTTCTTT
NA	NA	TRBV7-2	TRBJ2-1	CASSLVQGINEQFF	TGTGCCAGCAGCTTAGTTCAGGGGATCAATGAGCAGTTCTTC
once	NA	TRBV7-3	TRBJ2-1	CASSLMTSDFSEQFF	TGTGCCAGCAGCTTAATGACTTCCGATTTCAGTGAGCAGTTCTTC
NA	TRBD1	TRBV7-8	TRBJ2-1	CASSLGTGYLEQFF	TGTGCCAGCAGCTTAGGGACAGGGTATCTTGAGCAGTTCTTC
NA	TRBD1	TRBV19	TRBJ1-5	CASSGTGYSNQPQHF	TGTGCCAGTAGCGGGACAGGGTATAGCAATCAGCCCCAGCATTTT
NA	NA	TRBV14	TRBJ2-7	CASSRHSAGRSHEQYF	TGTGCCAGCAGCCGCCACAGCGCGGGTCGGTCCCACGAGCAGTACTTC
NA	TRBD1	TRBV7-9	TRBJ1-5	CASSLGGTGSQPQHF	TGTGCCAGCAGCTTAGGCGGGACAGGTAGTCAGCCCCAGCATTTT
NA	TRBD1	TRBV25-1	TRBJ2-5	CASQGQGVWEQYF	TGTGCCAGTCAGGGACAGGGGGTATGGGAGCAGTACTTC
NA	NA	TRBV18	TRBJ2-3	CASSPLGRPLVDTQYF	TGTGCCAGCTCACCACTTGGCAGGCCCCTTGTCGATACGCAGTATTTT
NA	NA	TRBV6-5	TRBJ1-6	CASTRSSYNSPLHF	TGTGCCAGCACGAGGAGCTCCTATAATTCACCCCTCCACTTT
many	TRBD1	TRBV18	TRBJ1-1	CASSLQGGTEAFF	TGTGCCAGCTCCCTGCAGGGGGGCACTGAAGCTTTCTTT
NA	NA	TRBV2	TRBJ1-6	CASSDGPGLSLHF	TGTGCCAGCAGTGACGGACCGGGGTTATCCCTCCACTTT
NA	NA	TRBV5-6	TRBJ1-2	CASSSWGDYDYGYTF	TGTGCCAGCAGCTCGTGGGGGGACTATGACTATGGCTACACCTTC
NA	TRBD1	TRBV30	TRBJ1-4	CAWGQGRAEKLFF	TGTGCCTGGGGACAGGGGCGGGCCGAAAAACTGTTTTTT
NA	TRBD2	TRBV7-6	TRBJ2-3	CASSLLTSGDGIFYTDTQYF	TGTGCCAGCAGCTTATTGACTAGCGGCGACGGGATCTTTTACACAGATACGCAGTATTTT
NA	NA	TRBV21-1	TRBJ2-1	CATYEKSLRLDNEQFF	TGTGCCACCTATGAAAAAAGTTTGAGACTGGACAATGAGCAGTTCTTC
NA	TRBD2	TRBV9	TRBJ2-5	CASSASRTSGGLETQYF	TGTGCCAGCAGCGCGTCAAGGACTAGCGGGGGGTTGGAGACCCAGTACTTC
NA	NA	TRBV4-2	TRBJ2-1	CASSQGTRTNEQFF	TGTGCCAGCAGCCAAGGAACTAGAACCAATGAGCAGTTCTTC
NA	TRBD2	TRBV29-1	TRBJ2-7	CSVPLAGTYEQYF	TGCAGCGTTCCATTAGCGGGGACCTACGAGCAGTACTTC
NA	NA	TRBV27	TRBJ2-1	CASSFSPYNEQFF	TGTGCCAGCAGTTTTTCTCCTTACAATGAGCAGTTCTTC
few	TRBD1	TRBV6-1	TRBJ2-7	CASSERDRGYEQYF	TGTGCCAGCAGTGAAAGGGACAGAGGGTACGAGCAGTACTTC
NA	NA	TRBV19	TRBJ2-3	CASSIYGSGDEQYF	TGTGCCAGTAGTATCTATGGGAGCGGAGACGAGCAGTATTTT
NA	NA	TRBV19	TRBJ1-1	CASSQNTEAFF	TGTGCCAGTAGTCAGAACACTGAAGCTTTCTTT
few	TRBD1	TRBV6-6	TRBJ1-1	CASSYRDRATEAFF	TGTGCCAGCAGTTACAGGGACAGGGCCACTGAAGCTTTCTTT
NA	TRBD2	TRBV7-8	TRBJ2-2	CASSLISGSPGELFF	TGTGCCAGCAGCTTAATTAGCGGGAGTCCCGGGGAGCTGTTTTTT
NA	TRBD1	TRBV6-1	TRBJ2-2	CALRPGTGATGELFF	TGTGCCTTACGTCCTGGGACAGGGGCCACCGGGGAGCTGTTTTTT
NA	NA	TRBV6-1	TRBJ2-7	CASEAGYSSYEQYF	TGTGCCAGCGAGGCGGGATACTCCTCCTACGAGCAGTACTTC
NA	NA	TRBV7-8	TRBJ2-3	CASSRDQGNTDTQYF	TGTGCCAGCAGCCGAGATCAGGGGAACACAGATACGCAGTATTTT